The 10 T cell receptor beta chains given below trace back to one sample, sequenced in a study of cytomegalovirus exposure and HLA in healthy donors. It was with 60 Vbeta and 13 Jbeta primers that the PCR ran. Sequencing was performed with immunoSEQ multiplex PCR; in TCRdb, only in-frame clones are kept and a portion is missing. The sample holds fewer than 120,000 clones, around 87% seen once. Material for sequencing was PBMCs. These receptors all stem from a man aged 40-49 years in good health and CMV-seronegative.

V gene TRBV6-1 combines with J gene TRBJ1-1, with D perhaps matching TRBD1 (6 bases). Looked up from germline, CDR1 is MNHNS and CDR2 is SASEGT. This CDR3 is 17 amino acids long. V lost 4 bases and J 1 base, leaving 19 bases between the germline ends. In nucleotides, the CDR3 is TGTGCCAGCAGTGCATTACAGGGTGGAAAAGGGAACACTGAAGCTTTCTTT. It codes for CASSALQGGKGNTEAFF.

This chain links TRBV9 with TRBJ1-6; the D gene is possibly TRBD1 (6 bases). V gave up 0 bases and J gave up 6 bases, with 10 bases separating them. The CDR3 has 15 residues. Germline loops: CDR1 SGDLS, CDR2 YYNGEE. CDR3 coding DNA: TGTGCCAGCAGCGTAGCAGGGGTTGGTAATTCACCCCTCCACTTT. Translating it yields CASSVAGVGNSPLHF.

This rearrangement joins TRBV6-5 to TRBJ1-2; 7 bases line up with TRBD1. The CDR3 is 14 amino acids. V shed 2 bases, J shed 4 bases, and the junction held 4 bases outside the gene matches. Germline V gene lookup returns CDR1 MNHEY and CDR2 SVGAGI. Written as DNA, the CDR3 is TGTGCCAGCAGTTACGCCCGGGACAGCTATGGCTACACCTTC. It codes for CASSYARDSYGYTF.

V and J are TRBV4-2 and TRBJ1-1, with no clear D. This CDR3 is built from 16 residues. CDR1 and CDR2 from the germline V gene are LGHNA and YNFKEQ. V was clipped by 4 bases and J by 1 base, with 16 bases between them. CDR3 in amino acids: CASSPLVAAENTEAFF. CDR3 nucleotide sequence: TGTGCCAGCAGCCCGCTGGTGGCGGCGGAGAACACTGAAGCTTTCTTT.

The J gene is TRBJ1-6, the V gene TRBV28; D uncertain. The CDR3 extends over 12 amino acids. V gave up 3 bases and J gave up 7 bases, with 4 bases separating them. CDR1 MDHEN and CDR2 SYDVKM come from the germline V gene. In nucleotides, the CDR3 is TGTGCCAGCAGTTTGAGAAATTCACCCCTCCACTTT. Translated: CASSLRNSPLHF.

The sample holds a few counts of this clone. V and J are TRBV6-1 and TRBJ1-5; possibly TRBD1 for D (5 bases). V shed 2 bases and J shed 6 bases, with 8 bases lying between them. The CDR3 extends over 13 amino acids. The germline V gene encodes CDR1 MNHNS and CDR2 SASEGT. This chain's CDR3 is CASSEQGGQPQHF. Here the CDR3 DNA reads TGTGCCAGCAGTGAACAGGGCGGTCAGCCCCAGCATTTT.

The chain carries TRBV28 and TRBJ2-3; D unclear. V was pared by 6 bases and J by 4 bases, with 20 bases between. The CDR3 runs 16 residues. Germline-derived CDR1 and CDR2 are MDHEN and SYDVKM. This CDR3 is CASSPSAGSYPDTQYF. In DNA, the CDR3 is TGTGCCAGCAGCCCTTCGGCAGGCTCTTACCCAGATACGCAGTATTTT. The full variable domain, completed using reference TRBV28 and TRBJ2-3, is DVKVTQSSRYLVKRTGEKVFLECVQDMDHENMFWYRQDPGLGLRLIYFSYDVKMKEKGDIPEGYSVSREKKERFSLILESASTNQTSMYLCASSPSAGSYPDTQYFGPGTRLTVL.

The chain links TRBV14 to TRBJ1-3; D may be TRBD1 (6 bases). This CDR3 comprises 16 residues. Germline V gene sequence: CDR1 SGHDN, CDR2 FVKESK. Deletions cut 5 bases from V and 11 bases from J, with 25 bases between. The CDR3 loop is CASSESSGTGTLAIYF. The DNA for the CDR3 is TGTGCCAGCAGCGAATCGTCCGGAACAGGGACCTTGGCCATATATTTT.

The CDR3 loop reads CASSLEATGSSPLHF. The CDR3 nucleotides read TGCGCCAGCAGCTTGGAGGCTACGGGAAGTTCACCCCTCCACTTT. The chain recombines TRBV5-1 with TRBJ1-6; D is uncertain. Deletions cut 0 bases from V and 9 bases from J, with 13 bases between. This CDR3 is built from 15 residues. The V gene's germline CDR1 is SGHRS and CDR2 YFSETQ.

The genes are TRBV9 and TRBJ2-5, with TRBD2 as a possible D gene (5 bases). The V end was cut by 0 bases, the J end by 2 bases, with 8 bases between. Germline V lookup: CDR1 SGDLS, CDR2 YYNGEE. This CDR3 has 14 residues. CDR3 region: CASSVGPGQETQYF. The DNA of the CDR3 is TGTGCCAGCAGCGTAGGTCCGGGGCAAGAGACCCAGTACTTC. The whole variable domain, filled in from reference TRBV9 and TRBJ2-5, reads DSGVTQTPKHLITATGQRVTLRCSPRSGDLSVYWYQQSLDQGLQFLIQYYNGEERAKGNILERFSAQQFPDLHSELNLSSLELGDSALYFCASSVGPGQETQYFGPGTRLLVL.